This T cell receptor (beta chain) was sequenced in a study of Ad26.COV2.S vaccination and SARS-CoV-2 variants. Study details: In the study, Ad26.COV2.S was injected intramuscularly once, or twice 56 days apart. Findings of the study overall: Breadth, reportedly substantial, characterized the spike-specific CD8+ and CD4+ T cell responses after vaccination.

Treatment defined: roughly 20 received Ad26.COV2.S at low or high dose, single or two shots; 5 received placebo; per-sample allocation not given. Following the first vaccine or placebo injection, samples were taken on day 63. Concerning this clone itself: What it binds is not known.

Trimming left V 6 bases short and J 0 bases short, with 12 bases between. Germline-derived CDR1 and CDR2 are MGHRA and YSYEKL. The CDR3 has 16 amino acids. Repertoires were generated with immunoSEQ multiplex PCR, while TCRdb's copy carries only in-frame clones and drops some. The sample consists of approximately 410,000 clones, more than 75% of them appearing once. The chain is built from TRBV4-1 and TRBJ2-6; D is undetermined. The origin of this receptor is a person between 18 and 59 years old who received the Ad26.COV2.S COVID-19 vaccine or a placebo. Sequenced here: peripheral blood, sampled in a trial of Ad26.COV2.S vaccine versus placebo. The CDR3 bases are TGCGCCAGCAGACCCATCGGGTACTCTGGGGCCAACGTCCTGACTTTC. As protein: CASRPIGYSGANVLTF.